A selection of T cell receptor beta chains follows, all from one sample in a study of shared clonotypes between healthy human individuals. Produced via immunoSEQ multiplex PCR; TCRdb's table is partial and in-frame only. The data contain about 700,000 clones, about 74% of them singletons. The sample taken for sequencing was memory CD4+ T cells sorted from blood. Receptors were obtained from a woman aged 25-40 years in good health. The CDR3 runs from the conserved cysteine through the conserved F or W. Fields, in order: J gene, clone size, D gene, V gene, CDR3 protein, CDR3 DNA. D genes are given only for firm matches. Size is omitted from some rows. Given values are once, few, many or a class for expanded clones.

J gene: TRBJ2-5; clone size: NA; D gene: TRBD2; V gene: TRBV9; CDR3 protein: CASSASGRARETQYF; CDR3 DNA: TGTGCCAGCAGCGCTAGCGGGAGGGCCCGAGAGACCCAGTACTTC
J gene: TRBJ2-3; clone size: few; D gene: TRBD2; V gene: TRBV4-2; CDR3 protein: CASSQDLGASGSTDTQYF; CDR3 DNA: TGTGCCAGCAGCCAAGATCTAGGAGCTAGCGGGAGCACAGATACGCAGTATTTT
J gene: TRBJ1-2; clone size: NA; D gene: TRBD1; V gene: TRBV5-6; CDR3 protein: CASSSEGTGGNYGYTF; CDR3 DNA: TGTGCCAGCAGCTCCGAAGGGACAGGAGGGAACTATGGCTACACCTTC
J gene: TRBJ2-3; clone size: NA; D gene: TRBD2; V gene: TRBV28; CDR3 protein: CASSSAGSGRRDTQYF; CDR3 DNA: TGTGCCAGCAGTTCGGCGGGTAGCGGGAGGAGAGATACGCAGTATTTT
J gene: TRBJ1-2; clone size: many; D gene: NA; V gene: TRBV14; CDR3 protein: CASSQDLGGNYGYTF; CDR3 DNA: TGTGCCAGCAGCCAAGATCTCGGGGGGAACTATGGCTACACCTTC
J gene: TRBJ2-5; clone size: NA; D gene: TRBD2; V gene: TRBV6-6; CDR3 protein: CASSYSPGGETQYF; CDR3 DNA: TGTGCCAGCAGTTACTCGCCGGGAGGGGAGACCCAGTACTTC
J gene: TRBJ2-7; clone size: NA; D gene: NA; V gene: TRBV10-3; CDR3 protein: CAIHDESYEQYF; CDR3 DNA: TGTGCCATCCACGACGAGTCCTACGAGCAGTACTTC
J gene: TRBJ1-3; clone size: NA; D gene: TRBD1; V gene: TRBV19; CDR3 protein: CATGTGTTGNTIYF; CDR3 DNA: TGTGCCACCGGGACAGGAACTACTGGAAACACCATATATTTT
J gene: TRBJ1-2; clone size: NA; D gene: TRBD1; V gene: TRBV7-2; CDR3 protein: CASIIGPGQRNYGYTF; CDR3 DNA: TGTGCCAGCATCATCGGTCCGGGACAGAGAAACTATGGCTACACCTTC
J gene: TRBJ1-1; clone size: NA; D gene: NA; V gene: TRBV7-9; CDR3 protein: CASSLMLNTEAFF; CDR3 DNA: TGTGCCAGCAGCTTAATGCTGAACACTGAAGCTTTCTTT
J gene: TRBJ2-7; clone size: NA; D gene: TRBD2; V gene: TRBV11-2; CDR3 protein: CASRSIKTSGSHEQYF; CDR3 DNA: TGTGCCAGCAGGAGTATAAAGACTAGCGGGAGCCACGAGCAGTACTTC
J gene: TRBJ2-2; clone size: NA; D gene: NA; V gene: TRBV7-2; CDR3 protein: CASSSHARGLNTGELFF; CDR3 DNA: TGTGCCAGCAGCTCCCACGCAAGGGGGTTGAACACCGGGGAGCTGTTTTTT
J gene: TRBJ2-3; clone size: NA; D gene: TRBD2; V gene: TRBV28; CDR3 protein: CATAGSGLSTDTQYF; CDR3 DNA: TGTGCCACCGCGGGTAGCGGGCTTAGCACAGATACGCAGTATTTT
J gene: TRBJ2-1; clone size: few; D gene: TRBD2; V gene: TRBV11-2; CDR3 protein: CASSLVEREGQSYNEQFF; CDR3 DNA: TGTGCCAGCAGCTTAGTTGAGCGGGAGGGCCAGTCCTACAATGAGCAGTTCTTC
J gene: TRBJ1-1; clone size: NA; D gene: NA; V gene: TRBV28; CDR3 protein: CASSLFGRSTEAFF; CDR3 DNA: TGTGCCAGCAGTTTGTTCGGCCGGTCGACTGAAGCTTTCTTT
J gene: TRBJ1-2; clone size: NA; D gene: NA; V gene: TRBV5-1; CDR3 protein: CASSGRDQGPSSF; CDR3 DNA: TGCGCCAGCAGCGGCCGGGACCAGGGTCCCTCCTCCTTC
J gene: TRBJ2-2; clone size: once; D gene: NA; V gene: TRBV30; CDR3 protein: CAWIIQGSVTGELFF; CDR3 DNA: TGTGCCTGGATAATACAGGGCTCGGTCACCGGGGAGCTGTTTTTT
J gene: TRBJ1-5; clone size: NA; D gene: TRBD1; V gene: TRBV2; CDR3 protein: CASRVRRDSYPQHF; CDR3 DNA: TGTGCCAGCAGGGTCAGACGGGACAGTTACCCCCAGCATTTT
J gene: TRBJ1-2; clone size: NA; D gene: NA; V gene: TRBV5-1; CDR3 protein: CASSLGQATRGYTF; CDR3 DNA: TGCGCCAGCAGCTTGGGACAGGCGACCCGTGGCTACACCTTC
J gene: TRBJ1-1; clone size: NA; D gene: NA; V gene: TRBV7-9; CDR3 protein: CASSLSWGDGTEAFF; CDR3 DNA: TGTGCCAGCAGCTTAAGCTGGGGCGACGGCACTGAAGCTTTCTTT